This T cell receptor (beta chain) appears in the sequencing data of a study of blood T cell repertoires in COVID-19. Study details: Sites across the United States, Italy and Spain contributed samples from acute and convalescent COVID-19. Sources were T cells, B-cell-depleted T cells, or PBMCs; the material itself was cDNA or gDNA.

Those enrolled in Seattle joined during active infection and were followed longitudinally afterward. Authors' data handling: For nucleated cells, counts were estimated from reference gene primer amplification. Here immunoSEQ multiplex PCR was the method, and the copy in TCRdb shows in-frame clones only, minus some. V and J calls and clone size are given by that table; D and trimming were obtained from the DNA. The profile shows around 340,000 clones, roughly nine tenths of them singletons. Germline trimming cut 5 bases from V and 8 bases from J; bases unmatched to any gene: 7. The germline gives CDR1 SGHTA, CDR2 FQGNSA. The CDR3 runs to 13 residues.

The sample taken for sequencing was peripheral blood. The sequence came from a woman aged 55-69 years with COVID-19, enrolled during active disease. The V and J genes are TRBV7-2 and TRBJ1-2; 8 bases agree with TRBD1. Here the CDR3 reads CASSRDRLLGYTF. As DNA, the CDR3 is TGTGCCAGCAGCAGGGACAGGTTACTAGGCTACACCTTC.